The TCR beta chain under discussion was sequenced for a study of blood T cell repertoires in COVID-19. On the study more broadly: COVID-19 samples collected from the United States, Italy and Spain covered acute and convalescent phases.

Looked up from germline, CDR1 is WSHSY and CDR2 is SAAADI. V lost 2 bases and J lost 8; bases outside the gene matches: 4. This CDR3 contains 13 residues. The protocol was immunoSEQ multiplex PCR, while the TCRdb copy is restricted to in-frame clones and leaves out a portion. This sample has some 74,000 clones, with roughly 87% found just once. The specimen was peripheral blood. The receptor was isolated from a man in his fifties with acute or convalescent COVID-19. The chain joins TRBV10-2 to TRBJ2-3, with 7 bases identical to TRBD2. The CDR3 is CASSEASGGTQYF. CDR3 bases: TGCGCCAGCAGTGAGGCTAGCGGCGGTACGCAGTATTTT.